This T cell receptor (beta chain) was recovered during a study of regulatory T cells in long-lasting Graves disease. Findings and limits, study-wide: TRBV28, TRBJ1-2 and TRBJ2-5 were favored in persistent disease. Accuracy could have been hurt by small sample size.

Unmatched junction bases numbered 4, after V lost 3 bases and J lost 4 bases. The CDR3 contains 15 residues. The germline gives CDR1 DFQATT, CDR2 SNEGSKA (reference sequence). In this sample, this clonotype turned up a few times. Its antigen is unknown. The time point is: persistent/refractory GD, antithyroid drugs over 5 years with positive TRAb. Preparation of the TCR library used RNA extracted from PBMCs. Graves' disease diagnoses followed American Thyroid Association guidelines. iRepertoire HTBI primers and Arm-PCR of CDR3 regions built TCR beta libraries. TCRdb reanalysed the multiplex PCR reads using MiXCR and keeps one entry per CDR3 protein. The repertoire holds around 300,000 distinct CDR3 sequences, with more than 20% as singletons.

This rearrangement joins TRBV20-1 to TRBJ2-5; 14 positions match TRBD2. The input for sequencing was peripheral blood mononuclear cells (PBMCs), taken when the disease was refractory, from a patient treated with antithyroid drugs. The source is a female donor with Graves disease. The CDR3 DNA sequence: TGCAGTGCTAGGGTGACTAGCGGGGGGGTAGAGACCCAGTACTTC. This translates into CSARVTSGGVETQYF.